This is a list of T cell receptor beta chains from one sample in a study of blood T cell repertoires in COVID-19. Assay: immunoSEQ multiplex PCR; the TCRdb copy retains only in-frame clones and omits some. The sample contains some 75,000 clones, about 86% of which appear only once. Sequenced material: peripheral blood. These receptors were obtained from an elderly man with COVID-19, enrolled during active disease. Each CDR3 is given with its conserved first and last residue. A D gene is named only where the DNA matches it firmly. Clone size is not always given. Where it is, it says once, few, many or a class for expanded clones.

J gene: TRBJ1-1
D gene: -
V gene: TRBV11-3
clone size: -
CDR3 DNA: TGTGCCAGCAGCTTAGCCCGGGGTCTCTGGACTGAAGCTTTCTTT
CDR3 protein: CASSLARGLWTEAFF

J gene: TRBJ1-6
D gene: TRBD1
V gene: TRBV19
clone size: -
CDR3 DNA: TGTGCCAGTAAACCACAGGGGGCGAGCCATAATTCACCCCTCCACTTT
CDR3 protein: CASKPQGASHNSPLHF

J gene: TRBJ1-4
D gene: TRBD1
V gene: TRBV11-3
clone size: -
CDR3 DNA: TGTGCCAGCAGCCCAGGGGGAGGTGAAAAACTGTTTTTT
CDR3 protein: CASSPGGGEKLFF

J gene: TRBJ1-2
D gene: TRBD1
V gene: TRBV5-8
clone size: -
CDR3 DNA: TGTGCCAGCAGCGGGACAGGGGCCCACAACTATGGCTACACCTTC
CDR3 protein: CASSGTGAHNYGYTF

J gene: TRBJ1-2
D gene: -
V gene: TRBV19
clone size: -
CDR3 DNA: TGTGCCAGTAGGGACGGGGGGAAAGGATATGGCTACACCTTC
CDR3 protein: CASRDGGKGYGYTF

J gene: TRBJ1-1
D gene: -
V gene: TRBV9
clone size: -
CDR3 DNA: TGTGCCAGCAGCGTAGGCAACCCAGGGGCTGAAGCTTTCTTT
CDR3 protein: CASSVGNPGAEAFF

J gene: TRBJ1-6
D gene: TRBD1
V gene: TRBV3-1/TRBV3-2
clone size: few
CDR3 DNA: TGTGCCAGCAGCCAAGGACAGGGCTTGGGTTCACCCCTCCACTTT
CDR3 protein: CASSQGQGLGSPLHF

J gene: TRBJ1-1
D gene: -
V gene: TRBV5-4
clone size: -
CDR3 DNA: TGTGCCAGCAGGGCGTTGCAGGGGTCTACTGAAGCTTTCTTT
CDR3 protein: CASRALQGSTEAFF

J gene: TRBJ1-4
D gene: -
V gene: TRBV5-5
clone size: -
CDR3 DNA: TGTGCCAGCATCCTCTTAAGGGGGGGCGGGAAGACTAATGAAAAACTGTTTTTT
CDR3 protein: CASILLRGGGKTNEKLFF

J gene: TRBJ2-7
D gene: -
V gene: TRBV18
clone size: -
CDR3 DNA: TGTGCCAGCTCACCGAGTCAACTCTCCTACGAGCAGTACTTC
CDR3 protein: CASSPSQLSYEQYF

J gene: TRBJ1-4
D gene: TRBD1
V gene: TRBV19
clone size: -
CDR3 DNA: TGTGCCAGTAGTATGGGGGGACAGTTGGCAACTAATGAAAAACTGTTTTTT
CDR3 protein: CASSMGGQLATNEKLFF

J gene: TRBJ2-2
D gene: -
V gene: TRBV29-1
clone size: -
CDR3 DNA: TGCAGCGCCGCGACAGGTTCTAACACCGGGGAGCTGTTTTTT
CDR3 protein: CSAATGSNTGELFF

J gene: TRBJ2-3
D gene: TRBD2
V gene: TRBV7-3
clone size: -
CDR3 DNA: TGTGCCAGCAGCTTACTACCGCGGGGGGGCAGCCCTAGCACAGATACGCAGTATTTT
CDR3 protein: CASSLLPRGGSPSTDTQYF

J gene: TRBJ2-5
D gene: -
V gene: TRBV12-3/TRBV12-4
clone size: -
CDR3 DNA: TGTGCCAGCAGTTTAAGCCCCGCAGAGACCCAGTACTTC
CDR3 protein: CASSLSPAETQYF

J gene: TRBJ2-5
D gene: TRBD2
V gene: TRBV5-4
clone size: -
CDR3 DNA: TGTGCCAGCAGCTTGCCCGGGAGGGGCCAGTACTTC
CDR3 protein: CASSLPGRGQYF

J gene: TRBJ2-3
D gene: -
V gene: TRBV7-2
clone size: -
CDR3 DNA: TGTGCCAGCAGCTTAGCTGAGATCGCAGATACGCAGTATTTT
CDR3 protein: CASSLAEIADTQYF

J gene: TRBJ1-2
D gene: TRBD1
V gene: TRBV28
clone size: few
CDR3 DNA: TGTGCCAGCAGTTTATGGGGGCCCGGCAGGGGGAACGGCTACACCTTC
CDR3 protein: CASSLWGPGRGNGYTF

J gene: TRBJ2-7
D gene: TRBD1
V gene: TRBV6-6
clone size: -
CDR3 DNA: TGTGCCAGCAGTTACACGGAGGACAGGTCCTACGAGCAGTACTTC
CDR3 protein: CASSYTEDRSYEQYF

J gene: TRBJ1-5
D gene: -
V gene: TRBV5-1
clone size: -
CDR3 DNA: TGCGCCAGCAGCTTGGGCGGGGATAGCAATCAGCCCCAGCATTTT
CDR3 protein: CASSLGGDSNQPQHF

J gene: TRBJ1-5
D gene: -
V gene: TRBV7-2
clone size: -
CDR3 DNA: TGTGCCAGCAGCTTAGCGCCCAGACGAGGCCTGAGCAATCAGCCCCAGCATTTT
CDR3 protein: CASSLAPRRGLSNQPQHF